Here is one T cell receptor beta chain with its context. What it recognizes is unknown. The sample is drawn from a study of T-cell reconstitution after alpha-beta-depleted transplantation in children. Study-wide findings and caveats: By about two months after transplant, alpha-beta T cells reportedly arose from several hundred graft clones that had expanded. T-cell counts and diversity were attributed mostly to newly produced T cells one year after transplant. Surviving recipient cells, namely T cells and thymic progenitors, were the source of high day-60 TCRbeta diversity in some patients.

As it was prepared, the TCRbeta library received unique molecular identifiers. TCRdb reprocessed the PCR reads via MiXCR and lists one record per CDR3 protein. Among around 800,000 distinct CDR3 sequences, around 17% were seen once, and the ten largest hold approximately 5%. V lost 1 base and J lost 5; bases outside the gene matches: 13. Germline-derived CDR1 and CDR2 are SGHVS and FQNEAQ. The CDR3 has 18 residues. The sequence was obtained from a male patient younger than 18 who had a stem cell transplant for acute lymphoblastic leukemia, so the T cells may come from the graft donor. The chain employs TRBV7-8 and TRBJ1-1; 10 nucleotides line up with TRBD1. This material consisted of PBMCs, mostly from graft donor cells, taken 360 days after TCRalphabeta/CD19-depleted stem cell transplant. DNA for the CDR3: TGTGCCAGCAGCTTAGGTACCTCCTTCGGACAGGGGGGTACTGAAGCTTTCTTT. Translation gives CASSLGTSFGQGGTEAFF.